This TCR beta chain was sequenced in a study of lymphopenia after photon versus proton radiotherapy. General study results and limits: Post-nadir TCR diversity decline inversely tracked overall survival among those who died. Proton therapy kept repertoires fairly stable, unlike photons, which gained effector/memory cells. Only patients who died were analyzed for survival; proton advantage is unproven. After lymphocyte nadir, photon-treated repertoires showed oligoclonal expansion, especially CD8+ Temra.

Profiling relied on immunoSEQ multiplex PCR, and the TCRdb table lists in-frame clones only, not all of them. The data contain about 68,000 clones, just over 90% of them singletons. The CDR3 has 13 residues. V was pared by 5 bases and J by 3 bases, with 8 bases between. The germline gives CDR1 SGHTA, CDR2 FQGNSA. About this clone: Its antigen is currently unknown.

This receptor was taken from a woman in her 70s with pancreatic cancer. This specimen was peripheral blood, taken from a patient treated with photon-based radiotherapy. The rearrangement joins TRBV7-2 to TRBJ1-5; D is ambiguous. CDR3 amino acids: CASSNRANQPQHF. CDR3 in DNA: TGTGCCAGCAGCAACCGGGCCAATCAGCCCCAGCATTTT. The full variable domain, rest sourced from reference TRBV7-2 and TRBJ1-5, is GAGVSQSPSNKVTEKGKDVELRCDPISGHTALYWYRQSLGQGLEFLIYFQGNSAPDKSGLPSDRFSAERTGGSVSTLTIQRTQQEDSAVYLCASSNRANQPQHFGDGTRLSIL.